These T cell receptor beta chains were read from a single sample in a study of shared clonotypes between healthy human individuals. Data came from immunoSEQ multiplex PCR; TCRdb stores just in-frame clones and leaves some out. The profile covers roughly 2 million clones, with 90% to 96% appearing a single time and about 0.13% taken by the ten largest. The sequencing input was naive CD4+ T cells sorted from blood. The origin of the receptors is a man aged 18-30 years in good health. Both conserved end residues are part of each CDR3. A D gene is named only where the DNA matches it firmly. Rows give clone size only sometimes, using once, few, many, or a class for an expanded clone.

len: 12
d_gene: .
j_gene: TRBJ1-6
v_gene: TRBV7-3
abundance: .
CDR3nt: TGTGCCAGCAGTCTTGCACTTTCACCCCTCCACTTT
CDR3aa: CASSLALSPLHF

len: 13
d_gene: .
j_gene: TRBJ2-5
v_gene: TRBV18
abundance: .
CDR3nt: TGTGCCAGCTCCCCGACTTTACTAGAGACCCAGTACTTC
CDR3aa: CASSPTLLETQYF

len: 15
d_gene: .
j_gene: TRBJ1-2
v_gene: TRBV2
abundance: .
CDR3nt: TGTGCCAGCGGGTCACAGGCTGCCTCCAACTATGGCTACACCTTC
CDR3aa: CASGSQAASNYGYTF

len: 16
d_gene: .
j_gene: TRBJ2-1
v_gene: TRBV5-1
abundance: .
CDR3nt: TGCGCCAGCAGCTTGGCCCCTGGCAGGGGGGCTCCAGGTCAGTTCTTC
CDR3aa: CASSLAPGRGAPGQFF

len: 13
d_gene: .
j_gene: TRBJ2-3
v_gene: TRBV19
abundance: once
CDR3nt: TGTGCCAGTAGTAGCCGGGGAACAGATACGCAGTATTTT
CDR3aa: CASSSRGTDTQYF

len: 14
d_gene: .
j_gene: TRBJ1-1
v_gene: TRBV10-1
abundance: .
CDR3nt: TGCGCCAGCAGTCCCGGGACAAAGAACACTGAAGCTTTCTTT
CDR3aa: CASSPGTKNTEAFF

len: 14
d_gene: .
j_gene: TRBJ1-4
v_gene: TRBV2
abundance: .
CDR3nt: TGTGCCAGCACCGGTGGGGGTGCTAATGAAAAACTGTTTTTT
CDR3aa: CASTGGGANEKLFF

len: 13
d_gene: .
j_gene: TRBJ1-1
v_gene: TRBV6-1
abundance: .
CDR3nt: TGTGCCAGCAGCTGGGGTCATAACACTGAAGCTTTCTTT
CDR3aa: CASSWGHNTEAFF

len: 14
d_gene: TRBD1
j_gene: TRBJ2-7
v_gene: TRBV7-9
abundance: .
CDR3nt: TGTGCCAGCAGCCCAAGGACAGGGCTCGACGAGCAGTACTTC
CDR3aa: CASSPRTGLDEQYF

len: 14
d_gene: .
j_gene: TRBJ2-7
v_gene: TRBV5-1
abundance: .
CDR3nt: TGCGCCAGCAGTTCAGCGGAGGTCGTGAACGAGCAGTACTTC
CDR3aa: CASSSAEVVNEQYF

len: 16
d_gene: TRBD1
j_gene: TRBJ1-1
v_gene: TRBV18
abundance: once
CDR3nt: TGTGCCAGCTCACCACTAGGGGGACAGGCGGGCACTGAAGCTTTCTTT
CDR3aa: CASSPLGGQAGTEAFF

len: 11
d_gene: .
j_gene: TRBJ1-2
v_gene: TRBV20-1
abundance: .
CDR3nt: TGCAGTGCTCAGGGGACCTATGGCTACACCTTC
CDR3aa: CSAQGTYGYTF

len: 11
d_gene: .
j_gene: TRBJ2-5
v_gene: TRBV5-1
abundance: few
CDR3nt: TGCGCCAGCAGCTTGGCAGAGACCCAGTACTTC
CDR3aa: CASSLAETQYF

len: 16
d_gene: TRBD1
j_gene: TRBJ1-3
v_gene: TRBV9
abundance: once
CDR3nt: TGTGCCAGCAGCGAGTGGGACAGGGGGTCTGGAAACACCATATATTTT
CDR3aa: CASSEWDRGSGNTIYF

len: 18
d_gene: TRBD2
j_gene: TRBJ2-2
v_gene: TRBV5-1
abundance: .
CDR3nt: TGCGCCAGCAGCTTTAGCGGGGGCGCGTTCGGGAACACCGGGGAGCTGTTTTTT
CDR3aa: CASSFSGGAFGNTGELFF

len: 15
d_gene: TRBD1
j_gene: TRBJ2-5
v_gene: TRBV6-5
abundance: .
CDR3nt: TGTGCCAGCAGTTCACAGGGGGTTGGACAAGAGACCCAGTACTTC
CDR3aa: CASSSQGVGQETQYF

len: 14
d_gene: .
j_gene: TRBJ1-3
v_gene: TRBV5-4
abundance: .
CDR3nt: TGTGCCAGCAGCTTGTCAGGGGTAGGAAACACCATATATTTT
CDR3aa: CASSLSGVGNTIYF

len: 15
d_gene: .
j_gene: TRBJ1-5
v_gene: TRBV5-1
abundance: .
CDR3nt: TGCGCCAGCAGCTTGGAGGGGTCAAGCAATCAGCCCCAGCATTTT
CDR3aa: CASSLEGSSNQPQHF

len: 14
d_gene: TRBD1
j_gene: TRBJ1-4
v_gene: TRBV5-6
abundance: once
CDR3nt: TGTGCCAGCAGCTCCGGGACAGAAAATGAAAAACTGTTTTTT
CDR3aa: CASSSGTENEKLFF

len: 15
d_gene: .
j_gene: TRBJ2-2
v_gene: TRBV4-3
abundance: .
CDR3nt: TGCGCCAGCAGCCAATCAAGTACTGTCACCGGGGAGCTGTTTTTT
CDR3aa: CASSQSSTVTGELFF

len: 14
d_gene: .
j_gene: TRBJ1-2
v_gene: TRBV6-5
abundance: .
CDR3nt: TGTGCCAGCAGTTACGATCTGGGCGGCGCTGGCTACACCTTC
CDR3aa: CASSYDLGGAGYTF

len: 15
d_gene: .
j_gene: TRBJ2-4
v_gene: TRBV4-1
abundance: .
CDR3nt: TGCGCCAGCAGCCAAGATACGGCGGGGGCACCCACTCAGTACTTC
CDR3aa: CASSQDTAGAPTQYF

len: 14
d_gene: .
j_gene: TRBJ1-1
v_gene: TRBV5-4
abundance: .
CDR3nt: TGTGCCAGCAGCTTGGCCCGTATGAACACTGAAGCTTTCTTT
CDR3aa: CASSLARMNTEAFF

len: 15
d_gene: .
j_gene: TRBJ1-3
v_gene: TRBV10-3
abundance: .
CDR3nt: TGTGCCATCAGTGATATGGGTCTCTCTGGAAACACCATATATTTT
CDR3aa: CAISDMGLSGNTIYF

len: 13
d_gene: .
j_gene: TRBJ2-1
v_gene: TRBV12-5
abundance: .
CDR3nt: TGTGCTAGTGCCTTTCAGGGCCGGAATGAGCAGTTCTTC
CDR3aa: CASAFQGRNEQFF

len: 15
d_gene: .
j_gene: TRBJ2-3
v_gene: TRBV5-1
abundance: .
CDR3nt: TGCGCCAGCAGCTTGGTACTAGCTGGCACAGATACGCAGTATTTT
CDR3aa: CASSLVLAGTDTQYF

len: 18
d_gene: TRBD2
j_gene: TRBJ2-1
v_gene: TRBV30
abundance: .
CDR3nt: TGTGCCTGGAGTGCGACGAATCCAGCGGGGGGCTCCTACAATGAGCAGTTCTTC
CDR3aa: CAWSATNPAGGSYNEQFF

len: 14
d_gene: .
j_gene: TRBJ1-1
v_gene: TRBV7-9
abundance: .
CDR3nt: TGTGCCAGCAGCTGGGGACTGAGGGCCACTGAAGCTTTCTTT
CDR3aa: CASSWGLRATEAFF

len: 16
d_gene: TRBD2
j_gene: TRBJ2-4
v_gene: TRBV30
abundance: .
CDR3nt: TGTGCCTGGAGTGTATCCGGGAGGGGTGCCAAAAACATTCAGTACTTC
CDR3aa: CAWSVSGRGAKNIQYF